The text below deals with one T cell receptor (beta chain). Antigen unknown. The sample is drawn from a study of cytomegalovirus exposure and HLA in healthy donors. General observations from the study: Analysis performed later showed TCR beta chains linked to HLA being more clonally expanded than equally common others.

Both 60 Vbeta primers and 13 Jbeta primers went into the PCR. Sequencing used immunoSEQ multiplex PCR; TCRdb keeps in-frame clones, though not all of them. Among 130,000 to 150,000 clones listed, approximately 79% were seen once. Trimming cost V 2 bases and J 4 bases; bases outside gene matches: 6. Per the germline V gene, CDR1 is SEHNR and CDR2 is FQNEAQ (reference sequence). This CDR3 region has 15 residues. Sequencing was done on a sample of PBMCs. The chain links TRBV7-9 to TRBJ2-5; 8 positions agree with TRBD1. This TCR came from a woman in her thirties or forties in good health and CMV-seropositive. The CDR3 region has the DNA TGTGCCAGCAGCTTACTTCCCACAGGGGGAGAGACCCAGTACTTC. Its protein is CASSLLPTGGETQYF.